The 22 T cell receptor beta chains in this list originate from one sample, sequenced in a study of cytomegalovirus exposure and HLA in healthy donors (dated by TCRdb to 2016 to 2017). Library creation used the immunoSEQ multiplex PCR assay. The immuneACCESS repertoire file appears here via TCRdb, limited to in-frame rearrangements. These files lack a portion of the clones; in checked studies, under half of the deficit traces to unresolved V genes, and the cause of the others is not known. For this sample the table gives around 200,000 clones, of which about 81% were detected only once. The biggest ten clones account for roughly 1.2% of the sample. Sequenced sample: PBMCs. Receptors were obtained from a woman aged 25 to 39 in good health and CMV-seronegative.

The CDR3 nucleotides are TGTGCCACCTACTCTGGGGCCAACGTCCTGACTTTC. This encodes CATYSGANVLTF. The rearrangement uses TRBV6-6 and TRBJ2-6; D remains unclear. Deletions cut 10 bases from V and 0 bases from J, with 4 bases between. CDR1 MNHNY and CDR2 SVGAGI come from the germline V gene (reference sequence). The length of the CDR3 is 12 residues.

The chain employs TRBV30 and TRBJ1-5; D possibly corresponds to TRBD1 (5 bases). V lost 1 base and J 7 bases, leaving 11 bases between the germline ends. The germline gives CDR1 GTSNPN, CDR2 SVGIG (reference sequence). The CDR3 sequence is 13 residues long. The CDR3 here is CAWSGGGEQPQHF. CDR3 nucleotides: TGTGCCTGGAGTGGGGGAGGGGAGCAGCCCCAGCATTTT.

In the case of this clone: A much bigger clone sits one base away, suggesting this may be a read error. Other DNA sequences in this sample translate to the same CDR3. This chain connects TRBV27 to TRBJ1-5, with D possibly matching TRBD1 (6 bases). Germline V gene data show CDR1 as MNHEY and CDR2 as SMNVEV (reference sequence). V was pared by 6 bases and J by 3 bases, with 12 bases between. This CDR3 has 14 amino acids. The CDR3 bases are TGTGCCAGCAGCCTACAGGGTTCCAATCAGCCCCAGCATTTT. Encoded protein: CASSLQGSNQPQHF.

The rearrangement joins TRBV28 to TRBJ1-5, with 8 bases that match TRBD1. With V trimmed by 2 bases and J by 3 bases, 9 bases remained unmatched. The CDR3 has 17 amino acids. Looked up from germline, CDR1 is MDHEN and CDR2 is SYDVKM. The CDR3 loop reads CASSLRDRFPINQPQHF. For the CDR3, the DNA is TGTGCCAGCAGTTTACGGGACAGGTTTCCAATCAATCAGCCCCAGCATTTT.

The CDR3 loop is CASSLETAHYEQYF. CDR3 DNA: TGTGCCAGCAGCTTAGAGACAGCACACTACGAGCAGTACTTC. The chain carries TRBV7-2 and TRBJ2-7, with D possibly matching TRBD1 (5 bases). This CDR3 contains 14 residues. Germline V gene sequence: CDR1 SGHTA, CDR2 FQGNSA. Trimming cost V 1 base and J 3 bases, with 10 bases left between them.

As regards this clone: Sequence at one end of the junction differs from germline and may be a read error. The chain uses TRBV28 and TRBJ1-5; possible D gene TRBD1, 6 bases. The CDR3 contains 15 residues. Germline V gene sequence: CDR1 MDHEN, CDR2 SYDVKM. The CDR3 bases are TGTGCCAGCACTTTAAGGGGGTATAGCAATCAGCCCCAGCATTTT. Amino acids: CASTLRGYSNQPQHF.

The chain employs TRBV28 and TRBJ1-4, with TRBD1 identical over 9 bases. This CDR3 contains 15 residues. The V gene's germline CDR1 is MDHEN and CDR2 SYDVKM. V lost 1 base and J lost 4; bases outside the gene matches: 1. CDR3: CASSLSGQGNEKLFF. The DNA of the CDR3 is TGTGCCAGCAGTTTATCGGGACAGGGTAATGAAAAACTGTTTTTT.

The rearrangement links TRBV5-1 to TRBJ2-7; TRBD2 matches 7 bases. Losses at the gene ends were 0 bases for V and 3 bases for J; bases not matched to a gene: 6. Germline values: CDR1 SGHRS, CDR2 YFSETQ. The CDR3 has 15 residues. This CDR3 is CASSLGRETLYEQYF. In DNA form, the CDR3 reads TGCGCCAGCAGCTTGGGGCGGGAGACCCTCTACGAGCAGTACTTC.

This clone was detected many times. The chain recombines TRBV4-1 with TRBJ2-3; 10 nucleotides match TRBD2. V lost 4 bases and J lost 3; bases outside the gene matches: 7. The CDR3 has 16 amino acids. Germline-derived CDR1 and CDR2 are MGHRA and YSYEKL. CDR3 coding DNA: TGCGCCAGCAGCCTGGGGACTAGCGAGGCGACAGATACGCAGTATTTT. Translation: CASSLGTSEATDTQYF.

The chain couples TRBV7-8 to TRBJ1-6; D possibly corresponds to TRBD1 (5 bases). The CDR3 is 14 amino acids. In germline, CDR1 is SGHVS, CDR2 FQNEAQ. V was pared by 6 bases and J by 10 bases, with 16 bases between. This CDR3 is CASRPITGESPLHF. CDR3 coding DNA: TGTGCCAGCAGGCCTATAACGGGGGAATCACCCCTCCACTTT.

The rearrangement joins TRBV27 to TRBJ1-1, with D perhaps matching TRBD1 (6 bases). This CDR3 has 14 amino acids. The germline V gene encodes CDR1 MNHEY and CDR2 SMNVEV (reference sequence). Trimming cost V 6 bases and J 1 base, with 12 bases left between them. The CDR3 protein is CASRMGQKNTEAFF. The CDR3 DNA follows: TGTGCCAGCAGGATGGGACAAAAGAACACTGAAGCTTTCTTT.

V and J are TRBV7-2 and TRBJ2-3, with unresolved D. Germline V gives CDR1 SGHTA, CDR2 FQGNSA. Trimming removed 3 bases from V and 0 bases from J, with 7 bases in between. CDR3 length equals 14 residues. Here the CDR3 reads CASSFEFSTDTQYF. As DNA, the CDR3 is TGTGCCAGCAGCTTCGAGTTTAGCACAGATACGCAGTATTTT.

The chain uses TRBV5-1 and TRBJ2-3; 7 bases are a match to TRBD2. The CDR3 has 15 amino acids. Germline values: CDR1 SGHRS, CDR2 YFSETQ. V shed 2 bases and J 0 bases; nucleotides not matched to a gene: 3. The CDR3 sequence: CASSFWGGSTDTQYF. In DNA form, the CDR3 reads TGCGCCAGCAGCTTTTGGGGGGGAAGCACAGATACGCAGTATTTT.

This clone was observed a few times. The chain carries TRBV18 and TRBJ2-7; D ambiguous. Per germline, CDR1 KGHSH and CDR2 LQKENI. V was cut by 5 bases and J by 5 bases, with 10 bases left in between. This CDR3 is built from 12 residues. CDR3 amino acids: CASSTYLDEQYF. The CDR3 DNA sequence: TGTGCCAGCTCAACTTACTTGGACGAGCAGTACTTC.

V usage is TRBV27 and J usage is TRBJ1-4; 7 bases match TRBD1. The CDR3 is 16 amino acids. V lost 5 bases to trimming and J lost 7 bases; unmatched junction nucleotides: 13. Germline CDR1 is MNHEY and CDR2 is SMNVEV (reference sequence). CDR3 in DNA: TGTGCCAGCAGTCCGCACGAACAGGGGTTTGGTGAAAAACTGTTTTTT. This codes for CASSPHEQGFGEKLFF.

V is TRBV6-1 and J is TRBJ1-5; 9 bases are a match to TRBD1. The V segment lost 2 bases and the J segment 2 bases; nucleotides outside the gene matches: 13. Looked up from germline, CDR1 is MNHNS and CDR2 is SASEGT. This CDR3 spans 19 amino acids. CDR3 DNA sequence: TGTGCCAGCAGTGAAAAAGCGGGCGTTTGGGACAGGGGCAATCAGCCCCAGCATTTT. Translating it yields CASSEKAGVWDRGNQPQHF.

This clone occurred once. The rearrangement uses TRBV9 and TRBJ2-1; a possible D gene is TRBD1 (5 bases). The CDR3 is 13 amino acids. V gave up 3 bases and J gave up 10 bases, with 14 bases separating them. Germline V gene data show CDR1 as SGDLS and CDR2 as YYNGEE. CDR3 residues: CASSDLRVGEQFF. The CDR3 DNA reads TGTGCCAGCAGCGACCTCAGGGTCGGCGAGCAGTTCTTC.

The J gene is TRBJ2-7, the V gene TRBV11-2, with TRBD2 as a possible D gene (6 bases). The CDR3 is 15 residues long. V was pared by 6 bases and J by 2 bases, with 17 bases between. Germline V gene sequence: CDR1 SGHAT, CDR2 FQNNGV. The CDR3 reads CASRHPGRGAYEQYF. The CDR3 nucleotides read TGTGCCAGCAGGCATCCAGGGCGGGGCGCCTACGAGCAGTACTTC. Based on the CDR3 plus reference TRBV11-2 and TRBJ2-7, the full variable domain is EAGVAQSPRYKIIEKRQSVAFWCNPISGHATLYWYQQILGQGPKLLIQFQNNGVVDDSQLPKDRFSAERLKGVDSTLKIQPAKLEDSAVYLCASRHPGRGAYEQYFGPGTRLTVT.

This clone was found a few times. This chain uses TRBV7-9 with TRBJ2-7, with 9 nucleotides matching TRBD1. V lost 0 bases and J lost 2; bases outside the gene matches: 11. Germline assignment: CDR1 SEHNR and CDR2 FQNEAQ (reference sequence). There are 18 residues in the CDR3. Written as DNA, the CDR3 is TGTGCCAGCAGCTTAGCTGGGTTCGGGACAGGGAGCGCCTACGAGCAGTACTTC. Amino acids: CASSLAGFGTGSAYEQYF.

The rearrangement uses TRBV5-1 and TRBJ2-3; D is uncertain. The germline V gene has CDR1 SGHRS and CDR2 YFSETQ. CDR3 length: 15 residues. V was clipped by 4 bases and J by 4 bases, with 16 bases between them. CDR3 protein: CASSPTLSTSDTQYF. The CDR3 DNA sequence: TGCGCCAGCAGCCCCACTCTCTCAACCTCAGATACGCAGTATTTT.

This clone appeared once. The V call is TRBV10-3, the J call TRBJ1-2, with D tentatively TRBD1 (6 bases). Germline V gives CDR1 ENHRY, CDR2 SYGVKD. The germline V and J ends were trimmed by 0 bases and 7 bases, with 12 bases remaining between them. CDR3 size: 14 residues. The CDR3 sequence is CAISESGGSGGYTF. DNA of the CDR3: TGTGCCATCAGTGAGTCAGGGGGATCCGGTGGCTACACCTTC.

The chain has TRBV5-4 and TRBJ1-1; possibly TRBD1 for D (5 bases). Germline V lookup: CDR1 SGHNT, CDR2 YYREEE (reference sequence). This CDR3 has 16 residues. V lost 3 bases, J lost 1 base, and 16 bases lay in between. CDR3 amino acids: CASSSGPGQANTEAFF. The CDR3 nucleotides are TGTGCCAGCAGCTCAGGGCCAGGGCAGGCGAACACTGAAGCTTTCTTT.